This entry describes one T cell receptor beta chain. No cognate antigen has been identified for it. Base qualities are missing; no much larger clone stands one base away. The data were taken from a study of T cell responses to AZD1222 COVID-19 vaccine (dated by TCRdb to about 2021). Study-wide context: A total of about 240 trial participants underwent TCR sequencing, of whom approximately 210 received two doses of AZD1222 and about 26 received two doses of the MenACWY control vaccine. Trial participants were enrolled into age subgroups of 18-55, 56-69 and 70-plus years, which contained 148, 28 and 57 TCR-sequenced participants, respectively. Overall results and qualifications from the work: Because no day 14 peak-response samples were available, the repertoires could be characterized only after the peak T cell response. Reportedly, almost half of the unique spike-specific TCRs recognized epitopes lying outside the regions that are mutated in the B.1.351 and B.1.1.7 variants. In the small 56-69-year group, the increase in depth fell short of significance, most likely because of low power. A significant rise in spike-specific TCR breadth and depth was observed after two AZD1222 doses relative to day 0 and relative to MenACWY recipients. Only five or six AZD1222 recipients were SARS-CoV-2 seropositive at baseline, limiting conclusions about previously exposed vaccinees. Participants were mostly white British and included more females than males, and it was suggested by the authors that clonal diversity may have been underestimated. The whole spike protein was spanned by vaccine-associated CD4 TCRs, and dominant responses were seen in regions 160-218 and 743-854.

What the time point label conveys for this sample: about 28 days (+/-7) after the second vaccine dose. Because spike-specific TCR depth and breadth did not differ between the two schedules, AZD1222 recipients who got a second dose at roughly 4 weeks were pooled with those who got a second dose at roughly 12 weeks. Vaccinee samples came from UK trials COV001 and COV002, including a single-blind randomized controlled phase 2/3 trial of AZD1222 (ChAdOx1 nCoV-19) in healthy adults. For TCRbeta chain sequencing, PBMC samples from trial participants were taken at day 0 and at day 28 after the second dose. The CDR3 starts with the cysteine, ends with the phenylalanine, and has 12 residues. The sequence is cut down to CDR3 DNA, 36 bases in frame from base 1. Via the germline V gene (reference sequence), CDR1 is GTSNPN and CDR2 SVGIG. Trimming leaves V shorter by 1 base and J shorter by 8 bases, with the junction holding 2 bases beyond the gene matches.

The CDR3 regions of human TCRbeta chains were analyzed by immunosequencing. As for how the authors treated the data: Repertoire TCRs were checked for matches against a reference library of SARS-CoV-2-specific TCRs that had been generated using the MIRA antigen-specificity platform. Breadth meant the fraction of unique TCRs that were SARS-CoV-2-associated, whereas depth meant the fraction of total T cells that were SARS-CoV-2-associated. Using the MIRA data, each spike-specific TCR was assigned both to the spike region to which the TCR was reactive and to a CD4 or CD8 class. Log10-transformed breadth and depth values were compared by one-way ANOVA with Sidak's multiple comparisons tests. The source is immuneACCESS, and TCRdb retained only in-frame sequences with V and J called. Part of the clones is not carried over; for the studies checked, unresolved V genes explain less than half of this, and the remainder is unexplained. The V and J calls and clone size were taken over from that table, and D and trimming were inferred from the DNA. In this sample the table shows fewer than 150,000 clones, 88% of which occur a single time. The ten largest clonotypes hold 5% to 7% of the sample.

This clonotype was obtained from an adult who received the AZD1222 COVID-19 vaccine. This specimen consisted of peripheral blood, obtained 28 days after the second AZD1222 dose. The rearrangement combines TRBV30 with TRBJ2-1, with TRBD2 identical over 7 junction bases. The CDR3 in this case is CAWSALADEQFF. At the DNA level, the sequence is TGTGCCTGGAGTGCCCTAGCGGATGAGCAGTTCTTC.